This note documents a single T cell receptor (beta chain) sequence. This CDR3 is built from 20 residues. Germline V gene sequence: CDR1 LGHNA, CDR2 YNFKEQ. The J segment lost 8 bases and the V segment lost 1 base, leaving 22 bases of the junction unmatched. In terms of age and location, participants ranged from roughly 18 to 90 years and lived in about 25 US areas. The data are from a study of blood T cell repertoires in COVID-19. Overall study context: Sites in the United States, Italy and Spain provided acute and convalescent COVID-19 samples.

Profiling relied on immunoSEQ multiplex PCR, and the TCRdb table lists in-frame clones only, not all of them. The sample has fewer than 250,000 clones; around 82% are singletons. What was sequenced was PBMCs or T cells enriched from blood (not recorded which). This clonotype was obtained from a woman between 40 and 55 years old who had been exposed to COVID-19. V usage is TRBV4-2 and J usage is TRBJ1-4, with 7 nucleotides matching TRBD1. The CDR3 nucleotides read TGTGCCAGCAGCCAAGTCGCCGGACAGGAGAGTTTGGGCGGGGGGGAAAAACTGTTTTTT. This gives the protein CASSQVAGQESLGGGEKLFF.